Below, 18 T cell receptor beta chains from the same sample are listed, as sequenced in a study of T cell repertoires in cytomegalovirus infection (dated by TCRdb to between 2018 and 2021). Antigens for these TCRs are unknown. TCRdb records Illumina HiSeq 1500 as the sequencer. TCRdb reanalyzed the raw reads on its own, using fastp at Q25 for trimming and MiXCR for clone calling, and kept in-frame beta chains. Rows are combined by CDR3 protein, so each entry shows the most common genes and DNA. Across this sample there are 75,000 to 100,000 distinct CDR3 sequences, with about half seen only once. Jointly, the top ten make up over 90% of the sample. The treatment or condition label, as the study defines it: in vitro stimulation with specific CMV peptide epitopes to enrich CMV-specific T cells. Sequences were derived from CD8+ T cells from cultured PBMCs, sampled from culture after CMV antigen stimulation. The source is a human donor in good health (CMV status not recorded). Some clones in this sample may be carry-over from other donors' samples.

The CDR3 is CASRILRLSGSFYNEQFF. Written as DNA, the CDR3 is TGTGCCAGCAGAATACTCCGCTTAAGCGGGAGTTTCTACAATGAGCAGTTCTTC. The chain carries TRBV28 and TRBJ2-1; 8 bases map to TRBD2. Germline loops: CDR1 MDHEN, CDR2 SYDVKM. CDR3 length: 18 amino acids. V was pared by 6 bases and J by 3 bases, with 16 bases of the junction left unmatched.

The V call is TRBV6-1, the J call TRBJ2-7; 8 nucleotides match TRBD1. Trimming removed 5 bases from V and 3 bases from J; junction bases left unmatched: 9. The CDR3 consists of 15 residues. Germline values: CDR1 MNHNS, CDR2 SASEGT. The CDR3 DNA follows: TGTGCCAGCAGTTCCCGAGACAGGGGAATCTACGAGCAGTACTTC. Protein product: CASSSRDRGIYEQYF.

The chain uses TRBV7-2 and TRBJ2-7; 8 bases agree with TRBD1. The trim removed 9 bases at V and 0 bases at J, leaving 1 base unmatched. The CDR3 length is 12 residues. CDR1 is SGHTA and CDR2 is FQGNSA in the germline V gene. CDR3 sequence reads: CASQGASYEQYF. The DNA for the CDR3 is TGTGCCAGTCAGGGGGCCTCCTACGAGCAGTACTTC.

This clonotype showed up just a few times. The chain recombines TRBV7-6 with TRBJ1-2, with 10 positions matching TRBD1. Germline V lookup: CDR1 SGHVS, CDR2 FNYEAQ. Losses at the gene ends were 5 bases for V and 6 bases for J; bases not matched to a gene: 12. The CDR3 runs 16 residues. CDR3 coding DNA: TGTGCCAGCAGCCCCACAGGGACAGGGGACGGAAATGGCTACACCTTC. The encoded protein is CASSPTGTGDGNGYTF.

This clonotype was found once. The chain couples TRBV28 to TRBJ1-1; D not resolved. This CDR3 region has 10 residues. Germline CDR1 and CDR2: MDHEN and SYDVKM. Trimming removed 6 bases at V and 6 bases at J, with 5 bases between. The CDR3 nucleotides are TGTGCCAGCAGAGCCGCTGAAGCTTTCTTT. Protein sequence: CASRAAEAFF.

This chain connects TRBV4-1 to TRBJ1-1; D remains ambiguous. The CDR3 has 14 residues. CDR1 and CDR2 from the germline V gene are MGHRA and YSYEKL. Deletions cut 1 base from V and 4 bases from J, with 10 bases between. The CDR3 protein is CASSQGARSTEAFF. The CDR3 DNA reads TGCGCCAGCAGCCAAGGGGCTAGGAGCACTGAAGCTTTCTTT.

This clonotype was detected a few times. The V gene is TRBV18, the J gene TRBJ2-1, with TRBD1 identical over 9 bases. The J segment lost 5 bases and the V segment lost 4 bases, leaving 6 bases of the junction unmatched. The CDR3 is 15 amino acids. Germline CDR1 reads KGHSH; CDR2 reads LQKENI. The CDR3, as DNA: TGTGCCAGCTCACGGACAGGGGCGAAGCACAATGAGCAGTTCTTC. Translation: CASSRTGAKHNEQFF.

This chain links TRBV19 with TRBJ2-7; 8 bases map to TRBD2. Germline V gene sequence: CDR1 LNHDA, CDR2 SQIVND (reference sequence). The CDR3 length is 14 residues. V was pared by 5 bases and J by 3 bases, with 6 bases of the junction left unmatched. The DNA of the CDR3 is TGTGCCAGTAGTCCCCTCAGCGGGAGCTACGAGCAGTACTTC. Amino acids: CASSPLSGSYEQYF.

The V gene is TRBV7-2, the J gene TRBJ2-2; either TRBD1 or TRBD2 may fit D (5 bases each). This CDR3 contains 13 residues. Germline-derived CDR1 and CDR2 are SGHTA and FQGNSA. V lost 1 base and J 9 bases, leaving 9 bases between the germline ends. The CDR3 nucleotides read TGTGCCAGCAGCTTAGGGGGGTCTCGGGAGCTGTTTTTT. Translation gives CASSLGGSRELFF.

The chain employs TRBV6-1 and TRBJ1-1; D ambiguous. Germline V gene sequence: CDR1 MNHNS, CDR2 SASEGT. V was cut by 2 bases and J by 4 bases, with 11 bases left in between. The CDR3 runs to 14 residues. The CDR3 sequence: CASSEKGLGTEAFF. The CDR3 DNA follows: TGTGCCAGCAGTGAAAAGGGTTTGGGCACTGAAGCTTTCTTT.

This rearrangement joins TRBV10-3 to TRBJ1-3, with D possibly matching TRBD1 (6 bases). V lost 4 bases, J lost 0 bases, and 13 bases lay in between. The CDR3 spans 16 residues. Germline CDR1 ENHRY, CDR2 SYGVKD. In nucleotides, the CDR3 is TGTGCCATCAGTGGCAACAGGGACAACTCTGGAAACACCATATATTTT. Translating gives CAISGNRDNSGNTIYF.

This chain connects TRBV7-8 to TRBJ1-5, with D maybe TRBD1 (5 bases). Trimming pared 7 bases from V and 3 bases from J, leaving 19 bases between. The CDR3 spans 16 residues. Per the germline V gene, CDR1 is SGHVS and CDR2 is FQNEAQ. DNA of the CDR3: TGTGCCAGCACCGCGTTGGGGCAGGCGCCCAATCAGCCCCAGCATTTT. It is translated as CASTALGQAPNQPQHF.

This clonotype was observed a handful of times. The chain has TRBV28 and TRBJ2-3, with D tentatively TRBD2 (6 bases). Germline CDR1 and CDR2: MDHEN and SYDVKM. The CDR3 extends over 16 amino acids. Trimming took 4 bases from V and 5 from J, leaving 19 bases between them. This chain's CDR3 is CASSWLKTGVKDTQYF. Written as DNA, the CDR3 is TGTGCCAGCAGTTGGCTGAAGACGGGAGTGAAAGATACGCAGTATTTT.

CDR3 amino acids: CASSYGRASYEQYF. For the CDR3, the DNA is TGTGCCAGCAGTTACGGCAGGGCATCCTACGAGCAGTACTTC. V and J are TRBV6-2 or TRBV6-3 and TRBJ2-7, with D maybe TRBD1 (5 bases). Trimming took off 2 bases at V and 1 base at J, with 9 bases between the two ends. Germline V CDR1 and CDR2: MNHEY, SVGEGT. CDR3 length: 14 residues.

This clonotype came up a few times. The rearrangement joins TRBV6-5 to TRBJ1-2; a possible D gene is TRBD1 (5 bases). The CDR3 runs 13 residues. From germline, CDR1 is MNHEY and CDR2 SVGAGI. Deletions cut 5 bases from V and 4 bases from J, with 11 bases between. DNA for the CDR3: TGTGCCAGCAGTACTGGACAAGGCTATGGCTACACCTTC. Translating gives CASSTGQGYGYTF.

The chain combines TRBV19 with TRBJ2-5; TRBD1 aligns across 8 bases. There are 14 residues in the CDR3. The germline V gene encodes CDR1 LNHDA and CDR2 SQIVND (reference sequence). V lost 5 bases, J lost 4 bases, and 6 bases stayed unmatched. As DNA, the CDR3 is TGTGCCAGTAGTTTCACAGGGGGGCCAGAGACCCAGTACTTC. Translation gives CASSFTGGPETQYF.

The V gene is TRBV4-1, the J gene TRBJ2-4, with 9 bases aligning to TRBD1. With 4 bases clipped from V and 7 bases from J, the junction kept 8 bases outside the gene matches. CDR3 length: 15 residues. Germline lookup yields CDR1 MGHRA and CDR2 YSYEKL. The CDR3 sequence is CASSPARDRENIQYF. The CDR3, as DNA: TGCGCCAGCAGCCCGGCCCGGGACAGGGAGAACATTCAGTACTTC.

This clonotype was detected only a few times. The CDR3 protein is CASSLAGGGAFF. The CDR3 nucleotides read TGTGCCAGCAGCTTAGCCGGCGGAGGGGCTTTCTTT. V gene TRBV7-9 combines with J gene TRBJ1-1; D unresolved. The CDR3 is 12 amino acids. V was trimmed by 0 bases and J by 11 bases, leaving 10 bases between them. In germline, CDR1 is SEHNR, CDR2 FQNEAQ (reference sequence).